The 24 T cell receptor beta chains reported below all come from one sample, sequenced in a study of cytomegalovirus exposure and HLA in healthy donors. A multiplex PCR was run with 60 Vbeta primers and 13 Jbeta primers. TCRdb's copy holds only in-frame clones and misses some; the assay was immunoSEQ multiplex PCR. The profile shows under 250,000 clones, 65% to 85% of them singletons. The material sequenced was PBMCs. These receptor sequences come from a man between 50 and 59 years old in good health and CMV-seronegative.

This chain links TRBV7-6 with TRBJ2-1; 11 nucleotides match TRBD2. V gave up 5 bases and J gave up 5 bases; unmatched junction bases: 5. The CDR3 is 15 amino acids. CDR1 and CDR2 from the germline V gene are SGHVS and FNYEAQ. Here the CDR3 DNA reads TGTGCCAGCAGCCTTACTAGCGGGAGCCACAATGAGCAGTTCTTC. Protein sequence: CASSLTSGSHNEQFF.

The chain uses TRBV10-3 and TRBJ2-3, with 11 bases matching TRBD1. The CDR3 loop spans 17 amino acids. In germline, CDR1 is ENHRY, CDR2 SYGVKD. Trimming took 4 bases from V and 2 from J; bases not matched to a gene: 8. Here the CDR3 DNA reads TGTGCCATCAGTGGGGGACGGACAGGGGGCCTCACAGATACGCAGTATTTT. It translates to CAISGGRTGGLTDTQYF.

The chain carries TRBV9 and TRBJ2-3; D is unresolved. V shed 0 bases and J shed 1 base, with 3 bases lying between them. The length of the CDR3 is 13 residues. CDR1 is SGDLS, CDR2 YYNGEE, per germline. CDR3: CASSVVGTDTQYF. The CDR3 region has the DNA TGTGCCAGCAGCGTAGTAGGCACAGATACGCAGTATTTT.

The chain joins TRBV11-3 to TRBJ1-1; D is uncertain. The germline gives CDR1 SGHNT, CDR2 YENEEA. Trimming removed 1 base at V and 1 base at J, with 7 bases between. The CDR3 loop spans 14 amino acids. The CDR3 spells CASSLGAGNTEAFF. As DNA, the CDR3 is TGTGCCAGCAGCTTAGGCGCAGGGAACACTGAAGCTTTCTTT.

This clone came up a few times. This chain links TRBV7-2 with TRBJ2-7; D possibly corresponds to TRBD1 (5 bases). Trimming shortened V by 1 base and J by 7 bases, and 20 bases separated the two germline ends. The germline gives CDR1 SGHTA, CDR2 FQGNSA. This CDR3 has 16 amino acids. The CDR3 DNA sequence: TGTGCCAGCAGCTTAGGGCAGGGTCTCTGGCCGGTAGAGCAGTACTTC. The encoded protein is CASSLGQGLWPVEQYF. Filled out from reference TRBV7-2 and TRBJ2-7, the complete variable domain reads GAGVSQSPSNKVTEKGKDVELRCDPISGHTALYWYRQSLGQGLEFLIYFQGNSAPDKSGLPSDRFSAERTGGSVSTLTIQRTQQEDSAVYLCASSLGQGLWPVEQYFGPGTRLTVT.

The chain combines TRBV6-6 with TRBJ2-7; unclear D gene. Germline CDR1 is MNHNY and CDR2 is SVGAGI (reference sequence). V was clipped by 4 bases and J by 6 bases, with 10 bases between them. This CDR3 is 12 amino acids long. CDR3: CASSSGPGEQYF. The CDR3, as DNA: TGTGCCAGCAGTTCTGGGCCCGGCGAGCAGTACTTC.

The V and J genes are TRBV5-5 and TRBJ2-2, with a weak D call TRBD1 (6 bases). Deletions cut 1 base from V and 0 bases from J, with 13 bases between. Germline assignment: CDR1 SGHKS and CDR2 YYEKEE (reference sequence). The length of the CDR3 is 17 residues. In nucleotides, the CDR3 is TGTGCCAGCAGCTTGTTCTTGGCAGGGGCGAACACCGGGGAGCTGTTTTTT. This sequence encodes CASSLFLAGANTGELFF.

The chain uses TRBV2 and TRBJ2-7; 7 positions match TRBD1. This CDR3 contains 15 residues. In germline, CDR1 is SNHLY, CDR2 FYNNEI. The ends lost 5 bases at V and 3 bases at J; junction bases unmatched: 10. CDR3: CASSRQGSGVYEQYF. The CDR3, as DNA: TGTGCCAGCAGTCGACAGGGCTCGGGTGTCTACGAGCAGTACTTC.

The DNA for the CDR3 is TGTGCCAGTAGTGGACTAGCGGGGTATTTTGGAAGCTCCTACAATGAGCAGTTCTTC. It is translated as CASSGLAGYFGSSYNEQFF. The V and J genes are TRBV19 and TRBJ2-1; 12 bases line up with TRBD2. CDR1 and CDR2 (germline): LNHDA, SQIVND (reference sequence). V dropped 5 bases and J dropped 0; count of bases not matched to a gene: 11. This CDR3 comprises 19 residues. The whole variable domain, filled in from reference TRBV19 and TRBJ2-1, reads DGGITQSPKYLFRKEGQNVTLSCEQNLNHDAMYWYRQDPGQGLRLIYYSQIVNDFQKGDIAEGYSVSREKKESFPLTVTSAQKNPTAFYLCASSGLAGYFGSSYNEQFFGPGTRLTVL.

The J gene is TRBJ2-1, the V gene TRBV28; 7 bases are a match to TRBD1. Germline loops: CDR1 MDHEN, CDR2 SYDVKM. The CDR3 totals 15 residues. The V segment lost 5 bases and the J segment 3 bases; nucleotides outside the gene matches: 7. The CDR3 loop reads CASSVTGEGYNEQFF. CDR3 DNA: TGTGCCAGCAGTGTAACAGGGGAAGGCTACAATGAGCAGTTCTTC.

The chain links TRBV19 to TRBJ1-3; no reliable D call. The CDR3 consists of 12 residues. V was clipped by 5 bases and J by 4 bases, with 6 bases between them. Germline CDR1 LNHDA, CDR2 SQIVND (reference sequence). The CDR3 DNA sequence: TGTGCCAGTAGTGTACAGGGAAACACCATATATTTT. Residues: CASSVQGNTIYF.

The chain employs TRBV7-9 and TRBJ1-2; 11 bases fit TRBD1. CDR1 is SEHNR, CDR2 FQNEAQ, per germline (reference sequence). With V trimmed by 5 bases and J by 8 bases, 10 bases remained unmatched. This CDR3 region has 15 residues. This CDR3 is CASSPGQGAAEGYTF. The CDR3 DNA reads TGTGCCAGCAGCCCAGGACAGGGGGCTGCGGAGGGCTACACCTTC.

V usage is TRBV5-1 and J usage is TRBJ2-2, with D tentatively TRBD1 (5 bases). CDR3 size: 15 residues. Germline CDR1 SGHRS, CDR2 YFSETQ. Trimming left V 2 bases short and J 4 bases short, with 12 bases between. The CDR3 protein is CASSLSDGATGELFF. The CDR3 coding sequence is TGCGCCAGCAGCTTAAGTGATGGGGCCACCGGGGAGCTGTTTTTT.

The chain joins TRBV4-1 to TRBJ2-5; 12 nucleotides line up with TRBD2. V was pared by 3 bases and J by 2 bases, with 10 bases of the junction left unmatched. This CDR3 has 18 amino acids. Germline CDR1 reads MGHRA; CDR2 reads YSYEKL. CDR3 amino acids: CASSHRTSGKGEQETQYF. In DNA, the CDR3 is TGCGCCAGCAGCCACCGGACTAGCGGGAAGGGGGAACAAGAGACCCAGTACTTC.

The chain employs TRBV5-6 and TRBJ2-5, with 8 bases that match TRBD1. Germline-derived CDR1 and CDR2 are SGHDT and YYEEEE. This CDR3 is built from 14 residues. J lost 11 bases, V lost 2 bases, and 11 bases had no gene match. CDR3 protein: CASSFRQGLGEQYF. The CDR3, as DNA: TGTGCCAGCAGCTTCCGACAGGGGCTAGGGGAGCAGTACTTC.

J is TRBJ1-2 and V is TRBV9; 7 nucleotides align to TRBD1. The length of the CDR3 is 12 residues. The V gene end was trimmed by 4 bases and the J gene end by 7 bases; junction bases not matched to a gene: 4. CDR1 is SGDLS and CDR2 is YYNGEE in the germline V gene. CDR3 DNA: TGTGCCAGCAGCACGACAGGGACTGGCTACACCTTC. Amino acid sequence: CASSTTGTGYTF.

The V gene is TRBV4-1, the J gene TRBJ1-1; 7 bases agree with TRBD1. Germline trimming cut 3 bases from V and 0 bases from J; bases unmatched to any gene: 4. Germline CDR1 MGHRA, CDR2 YSYEKL. CDR3 size: 15 residues. The CDR3 bases are TGCGCCAGCAGCCAGGGACAGTTCATGAACACTGAAGCTTTCTTT. Amino acids: CASSQGQFMNTEAFF.

This chain uses TRBV10-3 with TRBJ1-5; 7 bases are a match to TRBD1. The CDR3 is 17 residues long. Trimming cost V 5 bases and J 2 bases; bases outside gene matches: 12. In germline, CDR1 is ENHRY, CDR2 SYGVKD. The CDR3 nucleotides read TGTGCCATCAGTTCGGGTCAGGGGGGCAGCGGCAATCAGCCCCAGCATTTT. Encoded protein: CAISSGQGGSGNQPQHF.

The chain combines TRBV5-6 with TRBJ2-3; 10 nucleotides match TRBD2. The germline CDR1 and CDR2 sequences are SGHDT and YYEEEE. V trimming: 3 bases; J trimming: 6 bases; junction bases outside the gene matches: 7. The CDR3 consists of 15 residues. Here the CDR3 DNA reads TGTGCCAGCAGCTACCGGACTAGCGGAGTGGATACGCAGTATTTT. This sequence encodes CASSYRTSGVDTQYF.

Regarding this clone: Other DNA sequences within the sample encode an identical CDR3. The gene calls are TRBV6-1 and TRBJ1-1; D is perhaps TRBD1 (6 bases). The CDR3 is 15 amino acids. The V gene lost 6 bases and the J gene lost 2 bases, with 16 bases spanning the gap. Germline-derived CDR1 and CDR2 are MNHNS and SASEGT. The CDR3, as DNA: TGTGCCAGCAGGGAACCCGGACAGCTTAACACTGAAGCTTTCTTT. The encoded protein is CASREPGQLNTEAFF.

This clone occurred a few times. This sequence joins TRBV7-9 and TRBJ2-7; 8 positions match TRBD2. V gave up 5 bases and J gave up 4 bases; unmatched junction bases: 7. Germline CDR1 reads SEHNR; CDR2 reads FQNEAQ (reference sequence). This CDR3 spans 14 amino acids. The CDR3: CASSPVAGRYEQYF. The CDR3 nucleotides are TGTGCCAGCAGCCCCGTAGCGGGAAGGTACGAGCAGTACTTC.

This clone was counted only a few times. This chain links TRBV27 with TRBJ1-2, with no clear D. The CDR3 length is 15 residues. V was cut by 6 bases and J by 2 bases, with 16 bases left in between. The germline CDR1 and CDR2 sequences are MNHEY and SMNVEV (reference sequence). CDR3 coding DNA: TGTGCCAGCAGCCAAGGGTCGGGAGGGAACTATGGCTACACCTTC. This encodes CASSQGSGGNYGYTF.

The chain combines TRBV5-1 with TRBJ2-3; 7 nucleotides line up with TRBD2. The J segment lost 6 bases and the V segment lost 4 bases, leaving 11 bases of the junction unmatched. Germline V gene data show CDR1 as SGHRS and CDR2 as YFSETQ. The CDR3 consists of 15 residues. The CDR3 reads CASSPGTTPGDTQYF. CDR3 sequence (DNA): TGCGCCAGCAGCCCCGGGACTACCCCAGGGGATACGCAGTATTTT.

This rearrangement joins TRBV5-1 to TRBJ2-5, with a possible D match to TRBD1 (6 bases). With 0 bases removed from V and 1 base from J, the gap between germline ends came to 10 bases. Germline assignment: CDR1 SGHRS and CDR2 YFSETQ. The CDR3 consists of 15 residues. CDR3 loop: CASSLEGGIQETQYF. Here the CDR3 DNA reads TGCGCCAGCAGCTTGGAAGGGGGAATCCAAGAGACCCAGTACTTC. Full variable domain (missing parts from reference TRBV5-1 and TRBJ2-5): KAGVTQTPRYLIKTRGQQVTLSCSPISGHRSVSWYQQTPGQGLQFLFEYFSETQRNKGNFPGRFSGRQFSNSRSEMNVSTLELGDSALYLCASSLEGGIQETQYFGPGTRLLVL.